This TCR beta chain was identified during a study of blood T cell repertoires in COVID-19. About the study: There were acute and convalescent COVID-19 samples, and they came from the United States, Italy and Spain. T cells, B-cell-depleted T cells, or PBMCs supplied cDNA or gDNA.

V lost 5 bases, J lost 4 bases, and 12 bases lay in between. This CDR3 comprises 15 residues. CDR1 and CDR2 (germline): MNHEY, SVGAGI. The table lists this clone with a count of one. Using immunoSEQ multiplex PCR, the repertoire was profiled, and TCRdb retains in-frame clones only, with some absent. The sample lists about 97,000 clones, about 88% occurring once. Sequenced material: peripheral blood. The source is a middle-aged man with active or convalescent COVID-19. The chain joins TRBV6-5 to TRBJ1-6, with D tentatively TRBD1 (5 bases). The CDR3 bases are TGTGCCAGCAGTCAGACAGCCCATTATAATTCACCCCTCCACTTT. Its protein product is CASSQTAHYNSPLHF.